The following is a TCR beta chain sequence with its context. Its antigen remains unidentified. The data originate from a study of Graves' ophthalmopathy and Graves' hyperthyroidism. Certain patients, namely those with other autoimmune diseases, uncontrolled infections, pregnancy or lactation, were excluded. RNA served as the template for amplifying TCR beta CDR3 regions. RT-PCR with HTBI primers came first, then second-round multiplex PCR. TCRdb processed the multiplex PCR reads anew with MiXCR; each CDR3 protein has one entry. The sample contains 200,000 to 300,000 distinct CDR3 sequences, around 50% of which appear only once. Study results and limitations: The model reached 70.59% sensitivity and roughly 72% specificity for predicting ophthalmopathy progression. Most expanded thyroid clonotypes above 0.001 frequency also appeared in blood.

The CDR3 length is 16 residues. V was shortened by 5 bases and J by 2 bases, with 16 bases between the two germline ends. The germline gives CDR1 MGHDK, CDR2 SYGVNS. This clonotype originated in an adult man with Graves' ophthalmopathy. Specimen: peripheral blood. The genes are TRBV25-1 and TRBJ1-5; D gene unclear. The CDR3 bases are TGTGCCAGCAGTTTACCTACTGAAGGCGGCAATCAGCCCCAGCATTTT. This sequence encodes CASSLPTEGGNQPQHF.